This T cell receptor (beta chain) was found in a study of T cell changes during pregnancy in multiple sclerosis. Trimming cost V 1 base and J 0 bases; bases outside gene matches: 8. The CDR3 contains 17 residues. The germline CDR1 and CDR2 sequences are SGHTA and FQGNSA. Generated by immunoSEQ multiplex PCR, the TCRdb table keeps only in-frame clones and is missing some. The top ten hold more than 1.1% of the sample, which has some 67,000 clones, just over 90% seen once. The sequence was obtained from a female donor with multiple sclerosis, enrolled in a pregnancy study. The specimen comprised peripheral blood, sampled after pregnancy. This chain uses TRBV7-2 with TRBJ1-1; 7 bases fit TRBD1. In DNA form, the CDR3 reads TGTGCCAGCAGCTTAGATGGGACAGCCTCTATGAACACTGAAGCTTTCTTT. It yields the protein CASSLDGTASMNTEAFF.